This passage covers 19 T cell receptor beta chains from one sample sequenced in a study of human T cells and chemical hapten exposure. Within the library, unique molecular identifiers were attached to each individual cDNA molecule. TCRdb used MiXCR to reprocess the reads, holding one entry per CDR3 protein. The sample shows over 4,500 distinct CDR3 sequences, around 50% of them seen only once. The treatment denotes: therapeutic diphenylcyclopropenone sensitization with weekly scalp DPC. The sequencing here drew on whole blood, taken before DPC sensitization or 2, 6, or about 24 weeks after (not recorded which). All receptors derive from an adult with alopecia areata. Some clones in this sample may be carry-over from other donors' samples. This table probably holds off-target reads from a library built for another chain.

V gene TRBV5-6 combines with J gene TRBJ2-2, with TRBD1 identical over 7 bases. The ends lost 1 base at V and 5 bases at J; junction bases unmatched: 2. The CDR3 extends over 14 amino acids. Per the germline V gene, CDR1 is SGHDT and CDR2 is YYEEEE. CDR3 loop: CASSLRQGTGELFF. As DNA, the CDR3 is TGTGCCAGCAGCTTGAGACAGGGAACCGGGGAGCTGTTTTTT.

This clonotype was seen once. This chain connects TRBV5-4 to TRBJ2-7; unclear D gene. This CDR3 comprises 13 residues. The V and J ends lost 7 bases and 6 bases respectively, with 17 bases between them. Germline CDR1 reads SGHNT; CDR2 reads YYREEE (reference sequence). CDR3 residues: CASSPSDRAEQYF. In DNA form, the CDR3 reads TGTGCCAGCTCCCCATCAGATAGAGCCGAGCAGTACTTC.

The chain couples TRBV20-1 to TRBJ2-3; the D is unclear. V lost 5 bases and J lost 2, with 17 bases in between. The CDR3 totals 15 residues. Germline assignment: CDR1 DFQATT and CDR2 SNEGSKA (reference sequence). The CDR3 sequence is CSADPYRRNTDTQYF. The CDR3 bases are TGCAGTGCTGACCCCTACCGGCGGAACACAGATACGCAGTATTTT.

This clonotype has more than one count but fewer than ten. The chain uses TRBV18 and TRBJ2-3, with TRBD1 as a possible D gene (5 bases). Germline loops: CDR1 KGHSH, CDR2 LQKENI. Trimming cost V 4 bases and J 0 bases, with 8 bases left between them. This CDR3 is 14 amino acids long. The CDR3 sequence is CASSRDRSTDTQYF. The CDR3 bases are TGTGCCAGCTCACGCGACAGAAGCACAGATACGCAGTATTTT.

There are a few counts of this clonotype. The rearrangement joins TRBV29-1 to TRBJ2-7; TRBD1 matches at 7 bases. CDR3 length equals 13 residues. Per germline, CDR1 SQVTM and CDR2 ANQGSEA. The junction had 4 bases not matched to a gene; V was cut back by 2 bases and J by 3 bases. The CDR3 reads CSVETRQGYEQYF. The CDR3 DNA is TGCAGCGTTGAAACCCGACAGGGCTACGAGCAGTACTTC.

This chain links TRBV5-1 with TRBJ2-3; 8 bases align to TRBD2. The CDR3 is 15 residues long. Germline CDR1 and CDR2: SGHRS and YFSETQ. Trimming took 0 bases from V and 3 from J; bases not matched to a gene: 3. The CDR3 sequence: CASSLETGGTDTQYF. Written as DNA, the CDR3 is TGCGCCAGCAGCTTGGAAACGGGAGGGACAGATACGCAGTATTTT.

The J gene is TRBJ2-3, the V gene TRBV29-1; D ambiguous. The CDR3 length is 12 residues. Trimming took off 8 bases at V and 1 base at J, with 10 bases between the two ends. Germline V gene sequence: CDR1 SQVTM, CDR2 ANQGSEA. CDR3 DNA: TGCAGCTTCCACCCCGGCACAGATACGCAGTATTTT. Its translation is CSFHPGTDTQYF.

The CDR3 region has the DNA TGTGCCAGCAGTGACCCTAGCGGGAGAGGATACAATGAGCAGTTCTTC. It specifies CASSDPSGRGYNEQFF. The chain carries TRBV25-1 and TRBJ2-1; TRBD2 matches 10 bases. This CDR3 has 16 residues. Germline CDR1 reads MGHDK; CDR2 reads SYGVNS. Germline trimming cut 3 bases from V and 4 bases from J; bases unmatched to any gene: 6.

The rearrangement uses TRBV20-1 and TRBJ2-3; TRBD2 matches 8 bases. The CDR3 spans 15 residues. Unmatched junction bases numbered 9, after V lost 5 bases and J lost 2 bases. The germline gives CDR1 DFQATT, CDR2 SNEGSKA (reference sequence). CDR3 sequence (DNA): TGCAGTGCTCACACCTCTAGCGGGTCCACAGATACGCAGTATTTT. Amino acids: CSAHTSSGSTDTQYF.

V gene TRBV12-3 or TRBV12-4 combines with J gene TRBJ2-3; the match to TRBD2 covers 7 bases. The trim removed 4 bases at V and 2 bases at J, leaving 3 bases unmatched. CDR3 length equals 14 residues. The CDR3 DNA reads TGTGCCAGCAGTTCCGGACTAGACACAGATACGCAGTATTTT. It yields the protein CASSSGLDTDTQYF.

The chain links TRBV7-2 to TRBJ2-1; 10 positions agree with TRBD2. The V gene end was trimmed by 4 bases and the J gene end by 4 bases; junction bases not matched to a gene: 7. Germline CDR1 reads SGHTA; CDR2 reads FQGNSA. The CDR3 is 16 residues long. This CDR3 reads CASSSPGLAKYNEQFF. The CDR3 DNA is TGTGCCAGCAGCTCCCCGGGACTAGCGAAATACAATGAGCAGTTCTTC.

This clonotype came up a few times. The V and J genes are TRBV10-3 and TRBJ2-7; a possible D gene is TRBD2 (6 bases). The V and J ends lost 4 bases and 2 bases respectively, with 15 bases between them. The germline gives CDR1 ENHRY, CDR2 SYGVKD. CDR3 length equals 15 residues. CDR3 sequence (DNA): TGTGCCATCAGTGGGCCGGGACTGGAAACCTACGAGCAGTACTTC. It is translated as CAISGPGLETYEQYF.

In this sample, this clonotype turned up a few times. The V and J genes are TRBV6-5 and TRBJ2-7; D gene unclear. Trimming shortened V by 6 bases and J by 0 bases, and 9 bases separated the two germline ends. The germline V gene has CDR1 MNHEY and CDR2 SVGAGI. This CDR3 spans 13 amino acids. The CDR3 nucleotides are TGTGCCAGCAGGCGCCCGAGCTCCTACGAGCAGTACTTC. Translated: CASRRPSSYEQYF.

The chain uses TRBV6-2 or TRBV6-3 and TRBJ2-7, with 11 bases lining up with TRBD1. The germline gives CDR1 MNHEY, CDR2 SVGEGT. V shed 2 bases and J 1 base; nucleotides not matched to a gene: 7. The CDR3 is made up of 17 amino acids. The CDR3 DNA sequence: TGTGCCAGCAGTTACCCCTCCCGGGACAGGGGGTCCTACGAGCAGTACTTC. Its translation is CASSYPSRDRGSYEQYF.

The table lists this clonotype with a few counts. The chain joins TRBV5-6 to TRBJ2-1; 13 positions match TRBD2. The CDR3 is made up of 17 amino acids. With 4 bases clipped from V and 4 bases from J, the junction kept 8 bases outside the gene matches. Per germline, CDR1 SGHDT and CDR2 YYEEEE. CDR3 amino acids: CASSLWTSGRGYNEQFF. The CDR3 DNA follows: TGTGCCAGCAGCCTTTGGACTAGCGGGAGAGGATACAATGAGCAGTTCTTC.

Only a few counts were recorded for this clonotype. The chain couples TRBV12-3 or TRBV12-4 to TRBJ1-2; D perhaps matches TRBD1 (6 bases). The CDR3 sequence is 15 residues long. Between the trimmed V and J ends, which lost 2 bases and 4 bases, there was a span of 14 bases. The CDR3 nucleotides read TGTGCCAGCAGTTTACAGGGGCGAAGGGGCTATGGCTACACCTTC. Translation: CASSLQGRRGYGYTF.

This clonotype showed up just once. V and J are TRBV11-1 and TRBJ2-7, with 7 bases matching TRBD1. V trimming: 5 bases; J trimming: 7 bases; junction bases outside the gene matches: 11. The CDR3 length is 14 residues. The germline gives CDR1 SGHAT, CDR2 FQDESV (reference sequence). CDR3: CASSGRTGPLEQYF. CDR3 bases: TGTGCCAGCAGCGGCCGGACAGGACCGCTGGAGCAGTACTTC.

This clonotype came up once. The chain is built from TRBV20-1 and TRBJ2-1, with 9 nucleotides matching TRBD2. Germline V gives CDR1 DFQATT, CDR2 SNEGSKA (reference sequence). This CDR3 has 14 amino acids. J lost 8 bases, V lost 4 bases, and 9 bases had no gene match. The CDR3 DNA reads TGCAGTGCTACGCGGGAGGGCCTATTGGATGAGCAGTTCTTC. It encodes CSATREGLLDEQFF.

The J gene is TRBJ2-3, the V gene TRBV11-2, with 8 positions matching TRBD1. The CDR3 is made up of 14 amino acids. CDR1 is SGHAT, CDR2 FQNNGV, per germline. Unmatched junction bases numbered 4, after V lost 4 bases and J lost 4 bases. CDR3 loop: CASSSRDRSDTQYF. CDR3 nucleotides: TGTGCCAGCAGCTCCCGGGACAGGTCAGATACGCAGTATTTT. Combining the CDR3 with reference TRBV11-2 and TRBJ2-3 gives the whole variable domain EAGVAQSPRYKIIEKRQSVAFWCNPISGHATLYWYQQILGQGPKLLIQFQNNGVVDDSQLPKDRFSAERLKGVDSTLKIQPAKLEDSAVYLCASSSRDRSDTQYFGPGTRLTVL.